This TCR beta chain was observed in a study of cytomegalovirus exposure and HLA in healthy donors. Turning to this clone: No antigen is known for it.

PCR employed 60 Vbeta and 13 Jbeta primers. Produced via immunoSEQ multiplex PCR; TCRdb's table is partial and in-frame only. The profile covers some 200,000 clones, with roughly 73% appearing a single time and approximately 2% taken by the ten largest. Study-wide points: The authors enumerated under 200 TCR beta chains as linked to cytomegalovirus.

Germline V lookup: CDR1 GTSNPN, CDR2 SVGIG (reference sequence). This CDR3 comprises 14 residues. Trimming removed 5 bases at V and 1 base at J, with 9 bases between. The rearrangement joins TRBV30 to TRBJ2-6; possibly TRBD1 for D (6 bases). The sample comprised PBMCs. This TCR was sampled from a woman in her thirties in good health and CMV-seronegative. Here the CDR3 reads CAWDTGSGANVLTF. CDR3 sequence (DNA): TGTGCCTGGGATACAGGGTCTGGGGCCAACGTCCTGACTTTC.